What follows are 16 T cell receptor beta chains derived from one specimen sequenced in a study of blood T cell repertoires in COVID-19. Clones were sequenced by immunoSEQ multiplex PCR, and TCRdb holds only the in-frame ones, with some missing. The table has some 260,000 clones, approximately 86% seen once. Material: PBMCs or T cells enriched from blood (not recorded which). The receptor source for this set is a woman aged 25 to 45 with acute COVID-19.

This clone showed up just a few times. This chain joins TRBV19 and TRBJ1-2; tentative D call: TRBD1 (5 bases). Germline-derived CDR1 and CDR2 are LNHDA and SQIVND (reference sequence). The CDR3 runs to 13 residues. V was cut by 6 bases and J by 3 bases, with 11 bases left in between. DNA of the CDR3: TGTGCCAGTAGCCCCCAGACAGACTATGGCTACACCTTC. It specifies CASSPQTDYGYTF. The variable domain in full, with the rest retrieved from reference TRBV19 and TRBJ1-2, is DGGITQSPKYLFRKEGQNVTLSCEQNLNHDAMYWYRQDPGQGLRLIYYSQIVNDFQKGDIAEGYSVSREKKESFPLTVTSAQKNPTAFYLCASSPQTDYGYTFGSGTRLTVV.

DNA of the CDR3: TGTGCCACCAGCAATGGTTTTAGCGGGGTCGGGGAGACCCAGTACTTC. Translating it yields CATSNGFSGVGETQYF. The gene calls are TRBV15 and TRBJ2-5; 8 bases agree with TRBD2. The CDR3 is made up of 16 amino acids. Unmatched junction bases numbered 12, after V lost 4 bases and J lost 5 bases. CDR1 and CDR2 from the germline V gene are LNHNV and YYDKDF (reference sequence).

This rearrangement joins TRBV5-6 to TRBJ1-2; TRBD1 matches 8 bases. The CDR3 loop spans 16 amino acids. The germline V gene has CDR1 SGHDT and CDR2 YYEEEE. V shed 3 bases and J 4 bases; nucleotides not matched to a gene: 11. Here the CDR3 DNA reads TGTGCCAGCAGCTCAACTCCGACAGGGGTAGGCTATGGCTACACCTTC. Translation gives CASSSTPTGVGYGYTF.

In nucleotides, the CDR3 is TGTGCCAGCAGTTTTACAGGGACTACTAACTATGGCTACACCTTC. Translated, it gives CASSFTGTTNYGYTF. V is TRBV27 and J is TRBJ1-2, with D perhaps matching TRBD1 (6 bases). The CDR3 consists of 15 residues. Germline lookup yields CDR1 MNHEY and CDR2 SMNVEV (reference sequence). Deletions cut 3 bases from V and 0 bases from J, with 11 bases between.

This chain connects TRBV4-3 to TRBJ1-3, with D perhaps TRBD1 (5 bases). CDR3 size: 15 residues. Germline V gives CDR1 LGHNA, CDR2 YSLEER. Trimming pared 1 base from V and 0 bases from J, leaving 7 bases between. This chain's CDR3 is CASSQVRGSGNTIYF. The DNA for the CDR3 is TGCGCCAGCAGCCAAGTTAGGGGCTCTGGAAACACCATATATTTT.

V is TRBV7-3 and J is TRBJ2-3; maybe TRBD2 (6 bases). The germline V gene has CDR1 SGHTA and CDR2 FQGTGA. CDR3 length equals 14 residues. V was pared by 7 bases and J by 2 bases, with 13 bases between. In DNA, the CDR3 is TGTGCCAGCACCGAGGGACTGTCCACAGATACGCAGTATTTT. Its translation: CASTEGLSTDTQYF. Variable domain in full (rest from reference TRBV7-3 and TRBJ2-3): GAGVSQTPSNKVTEKGKYVELRCDPISGHTALYWYRQSLGQGPEFLIYFQGTGAADDSGLPNDRFFAVRPEGSVSTLKIQRTERGDSAVYLCASTEGLSTDTQYFGPGTRLTVL.

This clone was picked up one time. This rearrangement joins TRBV27 to TRBJ1-6, with a weak D call TRBD1 (5 bases). V dropped 8 bases and J dropped 5 bases, with 10 bases sitting between them. CDR1 MNHEY and CDR2 SMNVEV come from the germline V gene (reference sequence). This CDR3 is built from 13 residues. The CDR3, as DNA: TGTGCCAGCGGGACTCCCAATAATTCACCCCTCCACTTT. Encoded protein: CASGTPNNSPLHF.

V usage is TRBV7-2 and J usage is TRBJ2-7, with 7 bases matching TRBD1. This CDR3 contains 17 residues. V lost 2 bases, J lost 4 bases, and 14 bases stayed unmatched. Germline loops: CDR1 SGHTA, CDR2 FQGNSA. This CDR3 reads CASSLPPLQGYGYEQYF. The DNA of the CDR3 is TGTGCCAGCAGCTTACCGCCCTTACAGGGGTATGGGTACGAGCAGTACTTC.

The chain recombines TRBV28 with TRBJ2-3; 8 bases agree with TRBD1. Germline CDR1 is MDHEN and CDR2 is SYDVKM. The CDR3 is made up of 15 amino acids. After removal of 5 bases from V and 0 bases from J, the junction contained 4 bases not matched to a gene. CDR3 region: CASSPDRDSTDTQYF. The DNA for the CDR3 is TGTGCCAGCAGTCCGGACAGGGATAGCACAGATACGCAGTATTTT.

The chain combines TRBV29-1 with TRBJ2-1, with 10 bases matching TRBD2. There are 14 residues in the CDR3. Trimming removed 6 bases from V and 3 bases from J; junction bases left unmatched: 5. Germline V gene sequence: CDR1 SQVTM, CDR2 ANQGSEA. Here the CDR3 DNA reads TGCAGCGTGCCTAGCGGGAGTTACTACAATGAGCAGTTCTTC. Translation gives CSVPSGSYYNEQFF.

V usage is TRBV4-2 and J usage is TRBJ2-5; TRBD2 is a possible D gene (6 bases). This CDR3 is built from 15 residues. The germline V and J ends were trimmed by 4 bases and 2 bases, with 14 bases remaining between them. Looked up from germline, CDR1 is LGHNA and CDR2 is YNFKEQ. The CDR3 protein is CASSRRGVIQETQYF. The CDR3 DNA is TGTGCCAGCAGCCGCCGCGGGGTCATACAAGAGACCCAGTACTTC.

V and J are TRBV5-1 and TRBJ1-6; TRBD1 matches at 9 bases. The CDR3 is 14 residues long. Per germline, CDR1 SGHRS and CDR2 YFSETQ. The V and J ends lost 2 bases and 8 bases, in that order; junction bases with no gene match: 2. CDR3 loop: CASSLQGADSPLHF. DNA of the CDR3: TGCGCCAGCAGCTTACAGGGGGCCGATTCACCCCTCCACTTT.

The rearrangement uses TRBV5-1 and TRBJ1-2, with 7 bases that match TRBD1. This CDR3 is 12 amino acids long. With V trimmed by 4 bases and J by 8 bases, 5 bases remained unmatched. CDR1 and CDR2 (germline): SGHRS, YFSETQ. CDR3 sequence: CASSETGSGYTF. The CDR3 bases are TGCGCCAGCAGCGAGACAGGGTCGGGCTACACCTTC.

The chain carries TRBV14 and TRBJ1-2; 10 nucleotides align to TRBD1. Germline CDR1 is SGHDN and CDR2 is FVKESK. The CDR3 runs to 17 residues. The V segment lost 5 bases and the J segment 5 bases; nucleotides outside the gene matches: 14. Written as DNA, the CDR3 is TGTGCCAGCAGCTCTGGGACAGGGGCCCGAGGCGCTTATGGCTACACCTTC. This sequence encodes CASSSGTGARGAYGYTF.

The chain recombines TRBV2 with TRBJ1-2, with 9 bases identical to TRBD1. The length of the CDR3 is 12 residues. The germline V gene encodes CDR1 SNHLY and CDR2 FYNNEI. Trimming at V came to 6 bases and at J to 4 bases, leaving 0 bases not matched to a gene. The CDR3 DNA is TGTGCCAGCAGGACAGGGGGCTATGGCTACACCTTC. It encodes CASRTGGYGYTF.

The chain uses TRBV19 and TRBJ1-1; D is ambiguous. V was clipped by 6 bases and J by 6 bases, with 14 bases between them. The germline CDR1 and CDR2 sequences are LNHDA and SQIVND (reference sequence). The CDR3 consists of 13 residues. CDR3 DNA: TGTGCCAGTAGCGGGGAACCAATCGCTGAAGCTTTCTTT. Translated: CASSGEPIAEAFF.